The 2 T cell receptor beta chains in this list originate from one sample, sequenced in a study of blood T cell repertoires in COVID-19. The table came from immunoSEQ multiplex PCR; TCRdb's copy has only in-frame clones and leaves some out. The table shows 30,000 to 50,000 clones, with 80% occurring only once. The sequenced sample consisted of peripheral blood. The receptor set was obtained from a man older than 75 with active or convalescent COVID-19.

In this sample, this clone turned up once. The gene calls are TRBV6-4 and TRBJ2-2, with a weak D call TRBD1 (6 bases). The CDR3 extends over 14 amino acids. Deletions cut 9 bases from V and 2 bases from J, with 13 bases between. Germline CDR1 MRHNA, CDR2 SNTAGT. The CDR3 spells CASRGHQNTGELFF. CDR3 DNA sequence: TGTGCCAGTCGGGGACACCAAAACACCGGGGAGCTGTTTTTT.

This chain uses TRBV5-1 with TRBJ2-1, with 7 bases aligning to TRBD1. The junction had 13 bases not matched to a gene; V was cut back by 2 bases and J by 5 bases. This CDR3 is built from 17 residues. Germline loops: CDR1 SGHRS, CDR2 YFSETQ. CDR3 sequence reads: CASSFLSTGYVDNEQFF. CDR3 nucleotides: TGCGCCAGCAGCTTCCTATCGACAGGGTATGTCGACAATGAGCAGTTCTTC.